These 22 T cell receptor beta chains were all obtained from the same sample, sequenced in a study of T cell responses to AZD1222 COVID-19 vaccine. TCRdb keeps only in-frame clones here, not all; method: immunoSEQ multiplex PCR. The data hold about 120,000 clones, with 80% to 90% observed a single time. This specimen was peripheral blood, taken on day 0 of MenACWY control vaccination. These receptor sequences come from an adult in good health.

Here the CDR3 DNA reads TGTGCCAGTAGTATCCCCCCTGGGTCTGGAAACACCATATATTTT. This encodes CASSIPPGSGNTIYF. The rearrangement links TRBV19 to TRBJ1-3; no clear D. The CDR3 is 15 amino acids. From germline, CDR1 is LNHDA and CDR2 SQIVND (reference sequence). Trimming removed 3 bases from V and 1 base from J, with 10 bases in between.

The CDR3 coding sequence is TGTGCCAGCAGCCCTAGCCTAGCCAAAAACATTCAGTACTTC. Protein: CASSPSLAKNIQYF. This sequence joins TRBV7-9 and TRBJ2-4; maybe TRBD2 (5 bases). The V and J ends lost 5 bases and 0 bases respectively, with 8 bases between them. Germline values: CDR1 SEHNR, CDR2 FQNEAQ (reference sequence). This CDR3 is built from 14 residues. Drawing the rest from reference TRBV7-9 and TRBJ2-4, the complete variable domain is DTGVSQNPRHKITKRGQNVTFRCDPISEHNRLYWYRQTLGQGPEFLTYFQNEAQLEKSRLLSDRFSAERPKGSFSTLEIQRTEQGDSAMYLCASSPSLAKNIQYFGAGTRLSVL.

The genes are TRBV2 and TRBJ2-1; the match to TRBD2 covers 10 bases. Germline V CDR1 and CDR2: SNHLY, FYNNEI. This CDR3 comprises 16 residues. Trimming removed 3 bases from V and 7 bases from J; junction bases left unmatched: 9. The CDR3 nucleotides read TGTGCCAGCAGTGATAGCGGGGGGCCGGGCCTGAATGAGCAGTTCTTC. This sequence encodes CASSDSGGPGLNEQFF.

The chain carries TRBV7-6 and TRBJ2-5, with a possible D match to TRBD1 (7 bases). The CDR3 consists of 17 residues. Germline values: CDR1 SGHVS, CDR2 FNYEAQ. Trimming pared 1 base from V and 0 bases from J, leaving 15 bases between. The CDR3 loop reads CASSLEAGGTYQETQYF. CDR3 sequence (DNA): TGTGCCAGCAGCTTAGAGGCAGGGGGGACTTACCAAGAGACCCAGTACTTC.

V and J are TRBV28 and TRBJ2-5; 9 bases map to TRBD2. This CDR3 has 16 amino acids. Germline CDR1 and CDR2: MDHEN and SYDVKM. The junction had 10 bases not matched to a gene; V was cut back by 2 bases and J by 6 bases. CDR3 bases: TGTGCCAGCAGTTTACCGGCGGGGGGGGCTGTTAAGACCCAGTACTTC. As protein: CASSLPAGGAVKTQYF.

The rearrangement uses TRBV6-2 or TRBV6-3 and TRBJ2-5; D ambiguous. With 5 bases removed from V and 3 bases from J, the gap between germline ends came to 7 bases. Germline V gene lookup returns CDR1 MNHEY and CDR2 SVGEGT. The CDR3 length is 12 residues. CDR3 nucleotides: TGTGCCAGCAGTCCGACGGAAGAGACCCAGTACTTC. It specifies CASSPTEETQYF.

The gene calls are TRBV29-1 and TRBJ1-1; D is unresolved. Trimming pared 6 bases from V and 11 bases from J, leaving 7 bases between. The CDR3 has 8 residues. The germline V gene encodes CDR1 SQVTM and CDR2 ANQGSEA. This chain's CDR3 is CSVPVAFF. CDR3 DNA sequence: TGCAGCGTCCCGGTCGCTTTCTTT.

The chain has TRBV5-6 and TRBJ2-7; 7 positions match TRBD2. J was trimmed by 4 bases and V by 3 bases; bases with no gene match: 4. Germline V lookup: CDR1 SGHDT, CDR2 YYEEEE. The CDR3 spans 13 residues. CDR3 residues: CASSSVGRYEQYF. The CDR3 DNA sequence: TGTGCCAGCAGCTCGGTCGGGAGGTACGAGCAGTACTTC.

This clone has more than one count but fewer than ten. This chain links TRBV10-3 with TRBJ1-1, with 8 bases matching TRBD1. The V gene's germline CDR1 is ENHRY and CDR2 SYGVKD. The CDR3 sequence is 13 residues long. V trimming: 5 bases; J trimming: 3 bases; junction bases outside the gene matches: 2. CDR3 protein: CAISLRGHTEAFF. In DNA, the CDR3 is TGTGCCATCAGTCTCAGGGGGCACACTGAAGCTTTCTTT.

This clone was found a few times. The V call is TRBV28, the J call TRBJ2-7; D remains ambiguous. Trimming pared 7 bases from V and 1 base from J, leaving 11 bases between. This CDR3 spans 13 amino acids. The germline V gene has CDR1 MDHEN and CDR2 SYDVKM. The CDR3 region is CASTADLSYEQYF. CDR3 DNA sequence: TGTGCCAGCACCGCCGACCTATCCTACGAGCAGTACTTC.

The gene calls are TRBV3-1 (or the pseudogene TRBV3-2) and TRBJ1-2; 8 bases align to TRBD1. The CDR3 spans 17 residues. The germline V gene encodes CDR1 LGHDT and CDR2 YNNKEL (reference sequence). V shed 5 bases, J shed 7 bases, and the junction held 18 bases outside the gene matches. This CDR3 is CASSDQVGQGASRGYTF. Here the CDR3 DNA reads TGTGCCAGCAGCGATCAAGTCGGGCAGGGGGCTTCTCGTGGCTACACCTTC.

CDR3 DNA: TGTGCCAGCAGTTCGACAGGGTCCTACGAGCAGTACTTC. Its protein is CASSSTGSYEQYF. The gene calls are TRBV11-3 and TRBJ2-7; TRBD1 matches at 7 bases. Germline CDR1 and CDR2: SGHNT and YENEEA. Trimming removed 6 bases from V and 1 base from J; junction bases left unmatched: 3. The CDR3 consists of 13 residues.

V and J are TRBV10-3 and TRBJ2-5; 8 nucleotides match TRBD1. The CDR3 is 14 amino acids. Trimming removed 5 bases from V and 3 bases from J; junction bases left unmatched: 5. Germline lookup yields CDR1 ENHRY and CDR2 SYGVKD. The CDR3 DNA is TGTGCCATCAGTCTGACAGGGGCCGAAGAGACCCAGTACTTC. It yields the protein CAISLTGAEETQYF.

This clone has a single count. The CDR3, as DNA: TGTGCCAGCAGTTACTTCGGTAACTACAATGAGCAGTTCTTC. It translates to CASSYFGNYNEQFF. The J gene is TRBJ2-1, the V gene TRBV2; no firm D call. The germline gives CDR1 SNHLY, CDR2 FYNNEI. The V and J ends lost 5 bases and 3 bases respectively, with 11 bases between them. The CDR3 runs to 14 residues.

The chain employs TRBV2 and TRBJ1-1; D possibly corresponds to TRBD1 (5 bases). Germline CDR1 SNHLY, CDR2 FYNNEI. This CDR3 comprises 13 residues. Trimming took 7 bases from V and 5 from J, leaving 14 bases between them. The CDR3 is CASNPGITTEAFF. The CDR3 coding sequence is TGTGCCAGCAATCCAGGGATTACTACTGAAGCTTTCTTT.

The chain joins TRBV18 to TRBJ1-3; D remains unclear. The CDR3 extends over 17 amino acids. The germline V and J ends were trimmed by 1 base and 0 bases, with 13 bases remaining between them. Germline CDR1 KGHSH, CDR2 LQKENI. The CDR3 is CASSPQNSLNSGNTIYF. The CDR3 DNA reads TGTGCCAGCTCACCACAGAACAGCCTTAACTCTGGAAACACCATATATTTT.

The chain uses TRBV7-2 and TRBJ1-1; a possible D gene is TRBD1 (6 bases). The CDR3 runs 15 residues. V gave up 4 bases and J gave up 5 bases, with 17 bases separating them. CDR1 and CDR2 (germline): SGHTA, FQGNSA. The CDR3 DNA is TGTGCCAGCAGCTCCGTAAGGGGGGGAGAAACTGAAGCTTTCTTT. This gives the protein CASSSVRGGETEAFF.

The chain employs TRBV4-2 and TRBJ2-4, with no clear D. The CDR3 is 15 residues long. The V gene's germline CDR1 is LGHNA and CDR2 YNFKEQ. V was clipped by 0 bases and J by 0 bases, with 6 bases between them. The CDR3 loop reads CASSQEGRAKNIQYF. The CDR3 DNA reads as TGTGCCAGCAGCCAAGAGGGCCGAGCCAAAAACATTCAGTACTTC.

The chain joins TRBV9 to TRBJ2-7; perhaps TRBD1 as D (5 bases). The germline V gene encodes CDR1 SGDLS and CDR2 YYNGEE. This CDR3 comprises 15 residues. V shed 1 base and J shed 0 bases, with 11 bases lying between them. In nucleotides, the CDR3 is TGTGCCAGCAGCGTATCGCCAGGGCTCTCCTACGAGCAGTACTTC. It translates to CASSVSPGLSYEQYF.

CDR3 in amino acids: CASSLKQNTGELFF. Written as DNA, the CDR3 is TGTGCCAGCAGTTTAAAGCAGAACACCGGGGAGCTGTTTTTT. The genes are TRBV28 and TRBJ2-2; no clear D gene. Trimming took 2 bases from V and 1 from J, leaving 5 bases between them. Per the germline V gene, CDR1 is MDHEN and CDR2 is SYDVKM. There are 14 residues in the CDR3.

The genes are TRBV28 and TRBJ2-5; D not certain. V was pared by 5 bases and J by 7 bases, with 14 bases between. CDR1 and CDR2 from the germline V gene are MDHEN and SYDVKM. This CDR3 region has 13 residues. In nucleotides, the CDR3 is TGTGCCAGCAGTCCCCCTCAGTACGGGACCCAGTACTTC. Its protein is CASSPPQYGTQYF.

The chain employs TRBV30 and TRBJ2-7, with D maybe TRBD1 (5 bases). V was trimmed by 2 bases and J by 7 bases, leaving 21 bases between them. CDR1 is GTSNPN, CDR2 SVGIG, per germline (reference sequence). This CDR3 spans 15 amino acids. The CDR3 sequence is CAWSPWAGLTREQYF. The CDR3 DNA reads TGTGCCTGGAGTCCCTGGGCAGGGCTGACCCGAGAGCAGTACTTC.